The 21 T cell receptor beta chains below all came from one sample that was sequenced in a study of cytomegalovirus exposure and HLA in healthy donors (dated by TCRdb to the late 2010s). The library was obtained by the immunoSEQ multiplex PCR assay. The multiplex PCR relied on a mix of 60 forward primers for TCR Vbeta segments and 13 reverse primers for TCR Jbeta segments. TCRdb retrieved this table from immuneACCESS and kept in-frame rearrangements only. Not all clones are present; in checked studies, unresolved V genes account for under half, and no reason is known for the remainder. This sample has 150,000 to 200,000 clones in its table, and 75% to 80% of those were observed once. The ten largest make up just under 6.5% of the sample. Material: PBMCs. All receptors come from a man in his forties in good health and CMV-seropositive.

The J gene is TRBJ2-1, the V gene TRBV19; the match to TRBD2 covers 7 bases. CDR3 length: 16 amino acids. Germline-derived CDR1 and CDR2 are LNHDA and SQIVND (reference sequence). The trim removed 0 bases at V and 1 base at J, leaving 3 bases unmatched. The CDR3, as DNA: TGTGCCAGTAGTATAGATGGGGGGGGGTCCTACAATGAGCAGTTCTTC. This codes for CASSIDGGGSYNEQFF.

CDR3: CASSLGTSLNEQFF. The CDR3 DNA reads TGTGCCAGCAGTTTAGGGACTAGCCTCAATGAGCAGTTCTTC. The gene calls are TRBV28 and TRBJ2-1, with TRBD2 matching over 9 bases. CDR3 length: 14 residues. The V gene's germline CDR1 is MDHEN and CDR2 SYDVKM. With V trimmed by 2 bases and J by 6 bases, 2 bases remained unmatched.

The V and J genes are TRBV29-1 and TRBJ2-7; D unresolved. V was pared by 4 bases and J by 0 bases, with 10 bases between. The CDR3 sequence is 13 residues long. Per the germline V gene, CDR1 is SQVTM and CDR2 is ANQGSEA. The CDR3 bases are TGCAGCGTTGGGAGTTTGAGCTCCTACGAGCAGTACTTC. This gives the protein CSVGSLSSYEQYF.

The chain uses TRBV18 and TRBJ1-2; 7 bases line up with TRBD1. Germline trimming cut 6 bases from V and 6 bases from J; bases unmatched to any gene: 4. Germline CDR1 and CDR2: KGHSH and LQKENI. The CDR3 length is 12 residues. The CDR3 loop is CASSQQGHGYTF. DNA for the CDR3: TGTGCCAGCTCTCAACAGGGGCATGGCTACACCTTC.

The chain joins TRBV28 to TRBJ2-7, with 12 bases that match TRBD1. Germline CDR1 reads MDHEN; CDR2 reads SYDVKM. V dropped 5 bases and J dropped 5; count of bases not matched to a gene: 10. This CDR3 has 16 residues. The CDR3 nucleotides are TGTGCCAGCAGTAAACCCTCCGGGACAGGGGGCCACGAGCAGTACTTC. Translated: CASSKPSGTGGHEQYF.

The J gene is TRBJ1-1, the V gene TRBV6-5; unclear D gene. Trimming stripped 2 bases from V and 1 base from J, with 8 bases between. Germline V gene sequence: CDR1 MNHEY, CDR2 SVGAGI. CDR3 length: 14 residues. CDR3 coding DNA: TGTGCCAGCAGTTACGGTGCAGGGAACACTGAAGCTTTCTTT. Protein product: CASSYGAGNTEAFF.

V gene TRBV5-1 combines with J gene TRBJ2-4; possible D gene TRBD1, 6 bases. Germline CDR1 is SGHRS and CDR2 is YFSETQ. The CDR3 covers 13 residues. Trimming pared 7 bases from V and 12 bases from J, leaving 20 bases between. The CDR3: CASRPSPEDSQYF. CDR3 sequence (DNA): TGCGCCAGCCGGCCCTCCCCCGAGGACAGTCAGTACTTC.

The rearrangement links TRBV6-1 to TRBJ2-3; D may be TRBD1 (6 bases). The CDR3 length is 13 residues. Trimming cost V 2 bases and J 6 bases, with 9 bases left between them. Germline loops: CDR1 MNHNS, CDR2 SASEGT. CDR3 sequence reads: CASSEQGTDTQYF. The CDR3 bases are TGTGCCAGCAGTGAACAGGGGACGGATACGCAGTATTTT.

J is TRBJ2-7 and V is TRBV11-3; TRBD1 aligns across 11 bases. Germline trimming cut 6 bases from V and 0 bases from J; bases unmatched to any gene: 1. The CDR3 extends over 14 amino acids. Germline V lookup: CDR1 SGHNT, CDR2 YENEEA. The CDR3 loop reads CASRDRGPSYEQYF. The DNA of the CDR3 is TGTGCCAGCAGGGACAGGGGGCCCTCCTACGAGCAGTACTTC.

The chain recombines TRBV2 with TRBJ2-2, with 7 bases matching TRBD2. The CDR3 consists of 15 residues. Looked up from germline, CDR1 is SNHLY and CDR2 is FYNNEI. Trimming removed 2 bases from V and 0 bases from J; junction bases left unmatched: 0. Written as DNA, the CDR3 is TGTGCCAGCAGTGAACTAGCGGCGAACACCGGGGAGCTGTTTTTT. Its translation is CASSELAANTGELFF.

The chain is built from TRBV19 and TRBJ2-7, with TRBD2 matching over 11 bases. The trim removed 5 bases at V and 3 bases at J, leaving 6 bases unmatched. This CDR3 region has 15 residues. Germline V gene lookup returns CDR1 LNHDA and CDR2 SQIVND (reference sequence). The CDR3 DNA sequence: TGTGCCAGTAGTGTCGGGACTAGCGGTCTCTACGAGCAGTACTTC. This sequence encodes CASSVGTSGLYEQYF.

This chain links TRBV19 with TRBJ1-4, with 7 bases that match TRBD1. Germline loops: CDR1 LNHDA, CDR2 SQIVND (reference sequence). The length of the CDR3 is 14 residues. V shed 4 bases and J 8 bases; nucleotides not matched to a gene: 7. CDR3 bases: TGTGCCAGTAGTAAGACAGGGAGGAGGGAAAAACTGTTTTTT. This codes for CASSKTGRREKLFF.

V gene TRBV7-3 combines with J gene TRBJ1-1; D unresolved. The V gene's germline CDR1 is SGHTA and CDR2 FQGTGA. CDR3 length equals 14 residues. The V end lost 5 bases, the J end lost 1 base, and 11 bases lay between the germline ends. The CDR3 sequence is CASSPQRANTEAFF. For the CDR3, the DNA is TGTGCCAGCAGCCCTCAGAGGGCGAACACTGAAGCTTTCTTT.

In DNA form, the CDR3 reads TGTGCCAGCAGTGATCAGACAGGGGGCTACTCCGAGCAGTACTTC. This translates into CASSDQTGGYSEQYF. V and J are TRBV6-1 and TRBJ2-5; 10 bases are a match to TRBD1. The assigned J gene may be wrong: the sequence end matches TRBJ2-7 better. Germline CDR1 and CDR2: MNHNS and SASEGT. CDR3 length: 15 residues.

The CDR3 region is CASRWDSNTGELFF. CDR3 in DNA: TGTGCCAGCAGGTGGGACAGCAACACCGGGGAGCTGTTTTTT. V usage is TRBV27 and J usage is TRBJ2-2, with TRBD1 matching over 7 bases. The junction had 3 bases not matched to a gene; V was cut back by 6 bases and J by 2 bases. The CDR3 has 14 amino acids. Germline CDR1 reads MNHEY; CDR2 reads SMNVEV (reference sequence).

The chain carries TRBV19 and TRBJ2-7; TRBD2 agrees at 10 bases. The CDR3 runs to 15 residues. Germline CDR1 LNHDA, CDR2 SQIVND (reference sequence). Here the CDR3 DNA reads TGTTCTAGCGGGGCCGGGCTAGCGGGAGTGGACGAGCAGTACTTC. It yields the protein CSSGAGLAGVDEQYF.

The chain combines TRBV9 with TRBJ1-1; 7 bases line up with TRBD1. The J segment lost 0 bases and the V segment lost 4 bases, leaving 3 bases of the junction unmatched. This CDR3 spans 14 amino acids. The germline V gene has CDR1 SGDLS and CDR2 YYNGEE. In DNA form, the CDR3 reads TGTGCCAGCAGCCGGGGACAGCTGAACACTGAAGCTTTCTTT. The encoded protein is CASSRGQLNTEAFF.

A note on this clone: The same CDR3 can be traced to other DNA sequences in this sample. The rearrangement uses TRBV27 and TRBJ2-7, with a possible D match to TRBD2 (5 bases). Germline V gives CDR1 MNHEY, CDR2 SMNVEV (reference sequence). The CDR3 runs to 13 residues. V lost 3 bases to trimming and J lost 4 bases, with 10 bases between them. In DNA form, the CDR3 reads TGTGCCAGCAGTTTGGAGGCCGGGTACGAGCAGTACTTC. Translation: CASSLEAGYEQYF.

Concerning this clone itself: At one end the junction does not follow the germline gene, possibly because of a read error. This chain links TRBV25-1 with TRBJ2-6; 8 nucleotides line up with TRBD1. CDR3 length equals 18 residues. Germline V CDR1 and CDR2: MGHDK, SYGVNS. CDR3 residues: CASSEWGTGGSGANGLTF. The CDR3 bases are TGTGCCAGCAGTGAATGGGGGACAGGAGGCTCTGGGGCCAACGGCCTGACTTTC.

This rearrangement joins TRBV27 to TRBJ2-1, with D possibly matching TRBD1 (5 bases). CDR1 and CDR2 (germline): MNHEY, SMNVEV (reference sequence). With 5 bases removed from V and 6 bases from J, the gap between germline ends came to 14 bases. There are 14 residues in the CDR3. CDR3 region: CASSIRVSVNEQFF. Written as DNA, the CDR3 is TGTGCCAGCAGTATCAGGGTTTCGGTCAATGAGCAGTTCTTC.

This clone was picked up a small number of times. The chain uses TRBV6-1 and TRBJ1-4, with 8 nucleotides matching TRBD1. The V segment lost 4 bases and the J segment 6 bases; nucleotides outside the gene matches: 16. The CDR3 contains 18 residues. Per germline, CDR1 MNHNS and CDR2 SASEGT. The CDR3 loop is CASSVSRQGSRADEKLFF. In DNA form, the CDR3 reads TGTGCCAGCAGTGTCTCTAGACAGGGGTCCCGGGCTGATGAAAAACTGTTTTTT.